Below are 13 T cell receptor beta chains sequenced from a single sample in a study of blood T cell repertoires in COVID-19. Repertoires were generated with immunoSEQ multiplex PCR, while TCRdb's copy carries only in-frame clones and drops some. The sample lists 220,000 or so clones, about 85% occurring once. Sequencing used peripheral blood. These receptors all come from a woman aged 60-75 years who had recovered from COVID-19.

The CDR3 sequence is CASSLASRDVRTDTQYF. Written as DNA, the CDR3 is TGTGCCAGCAGCTTAGCTTCGCGGGATGTCCGCACAGATACGCAGTATTTT. The rearrangement links TRBV7-6 to TRBJ2-3, with D possibly matching TRBD2 (6 bases). CDR3 size: 17 residues. Germline V lookup: CDR1 SGHVS, CDR2 FNYEAQ. V lost 0 bases and J 1 base, leaving 14 bases between the germline ends.

The chain joins TRBV18 to TRBJ2-3, with TRBD1 matching 8 bases. Germline V CDR1 and CDR2: KGHSH, LQKENI. CDR3 length: 15 residues. V trimming: 0 bases; J trimming: 5 bases; junction bases outside the gene matches: 4. The CDR3 nucleotides read TGTGCCAGCTCACCACCGGCAGGGGGCAGAGATACGCAGTATTTT. Translation gives CASSPPAGGRDTQYF.

The chain recombines TRBV9 with TRBJ2-2; 7 nucleotides align to TRBD1. The germline V gene encodes CDR1 SGDLS and CDR2 YYNGEE. V shed 0 bases and J 6 bases; nucleotides not matched to a gene: 5. The CDR3 consists of 15 residues. The CDR3: CASSVAYRGSGELFF. Here the CDR3 DNA reads TGTGCCAGCAGCGTAGCATACAGGGGTTCCGGGGAGCTGTTTTTT.

The genes are TRBV4-1 and TRBJ1-4; D is uncertain. Germline V gene sequence: CDR1 MGHRA, CDR2 YSYEKL. This CDR3 is 16 amino acids long. Between the trimmed V and J ends, which lost 0 bases and 5 bases, there was a span of 13 bases. In DNA form, the CDR3 reads TGCGCCAGCAGCCAAGAAGACGGCCGGGTGAATGAAAAACTGTTTTTT. Translation gives CASSQEDGRVNEKLFF.

This clone was detected once. The chain employs TRBV7-6 and TRBJ1-3; no firm D call. The CDR3 is 14 amino acids. V was pared by 5 bases and J by 0 bases, with 8 bases between. The germline V gene encodes CDR1 SGHVS and CDR2 FNYEAQ. CDR3 sequence reads: CASSATRSGNTIYF. The CDR3 nucleotides read TGTGCCAGCAGCGCGACACGCTCTGGAAACACCATATATTTT.

V and J are TRBV28 and TRBJ2-7; 7 positions match TRBD2. V lost 3 bases and J lost 2; bases outside the gene matches: 10. CDR1 MDHEN and CDR2 SYDVKM come from the germline V gene. CDR3 length equals 16 residues. Here the CDR3 reads CASSFFLGTTTYEQYF. The CDR3 region has the DNA TGTGCCAGCAGTTTTTTTCTCGGGACTACAACCTACGAGCAGTACTTC.

The chain joins TRBV15 to TRBJ1-6; TRBD1 might be the D (6 bases). V was shortened by 4 bases and J by 1 base, with 11 bases between the two germline ends. The CDR3 is 16 residues long. In germline, CDR1 is LNHNV, CDR2 YYDKDF (reference sequence). The CDR3 sequence: CATSKTGSSYNSPLHF. DNA of the CDR3: TGTGCCACCAGCAAAACAGGGTCATCCTATAATTCACCCCTCCACTTT. Using reference TRBV15 and TRBJ1-6 for the parts outside the CDR3, the full variable domain is DAMVIQNPRYQVTQFGKPVTLSCSQTLNHNVMYWYQQKSSQAPKLLFHYYDKDFNNEADTPDNFQSRRPNTSFCFLDIRSPGLGDTAMYLCATSKTGSSYNSPLHFGNGTRLTVT.

This clone is deemed medium-sized (0.01 to 0.1%). The chain combines TRBV27 with TRBJ2-5, with 8 bases aligning to TRBD2. CDR3 length: 14 residues. Trimming took 0 bases from V and 5 from J; bases not matched to a gene: 2. The germline gives CDR1 MNHEY, CDR2 SMNVEV (reference sequence). CDR3 amino acids: CASSLSRGVETQYF. The CDR3 nucleotides read TGTGCCAGCAGTTTATCGCGGGGGGTTGAGACCCAGTACTTC.

The J gene is TRBJ2-1, the V gene TRBV4-2; D not resolved. V was clipped by 2 bases and J by 8 bases, with 10 bases between them. Germline V CDR1 and CDR2: LGHNA, YNFKEQ. The CDR3 has 13 amino acids. CDR3 sequence: CASSQSLRHEQFF. The CDR3 nucleotides are TGTGCCAGCAGCCAATCCTTGCGCCATGAGCAGTTCTTC.

This clone was seen only once. The V and J genes are TRBV2 and TRBJ1-4; TRBD1 might be the D (6 bases). CDR3 length: 15 residues. Germline assignment: CDR1 SNHLY and CDR2 FYNNEI. The germline V and J ends were trimmed by 6 bases and 4 bases, with 15 bases remaining between them. CDR3 sequence: CASRLVDRVNEKLFF. CDR3 DNA: TGTGCCAGCAGACTAGTGGACAGAGTTAATGAAAAACTGTTTTTT. The full variable domain, completed using reference TRBV2 and TRBJ1-4, is EPEVTQTPSHQVTQMGQEVILRCVPISNHLYFYWYRQILGQKVEFLVSFYNNEISEKSEIFDDQFSVERPDGSNFTLKIRSTKLEDSAMYFCASRLVDRVNEKLFFGSGTQLSVL.

The V gene is TRBV5-1, the J gene TRBJ2-2, with D possibly matching TRBD2 (6 bases). The germline V gene encodes CDR1 SGHRS and CDR2 YFSETQ. V was trimmed by 4 bases and J by 0 bases, leaving 10 bases between them. The CDR3 totals 15 residues. The DNA for the CDR3 is TGCGCCAGCAGCCCCGGGGGAGCGAACACCGGGGAGCTGTTTTTT. Encoded protein: CASSPGGANTGELFF.

The chain uses TRBV6-6 and TRBJ1-4; D might be TRBD1 (6 bases). Germline-derived CDR1 and CDR2 are MNHNY and SVGAGI (reference sequence). This CDR3 spans 13 amino acids. V lost 10 bases to trimming and J lost 4 bases, with 13 bases between them. The CDR3 reads CAIKGGVNEKLFF. DNA for the CDR3: TGTGCCATAAAGGGGGGGGTTAATGAAAAACTGTTTTTT.

The chain links TRBV11-2 to TRBJ1-5; tentatively, D is TRBD1 (5 bases). V dropped 3 bases and J dropped 3 bases, with 9 bases sitting between them. This CDR3 has 14 amino acids. Germline lookup yields CDR1 SGHAT and CDR2 FQNNGV. CDR3 sequence (DNA): TGTGCCAGCAGCTTGGCAGGGAACAATCAGCCCCAGCATTTT. This translates into CASSLAGNNQPQHF.